What follows is one T cell receptor (beta chain) and its context. The sample belongs to a study of T-cell memory formation after mild COVID-19. CDR1 and CDR2 (germline): KGHDR, SFDVKD. The CDR3 has 18 residues. V lost 0 bases and J 7 bases, leaving 20 bases between the germline ends. TCRdb recomputed calls from the 5' RACE reads with MiXCR, one row per CDR3 protein. This table has 150,000 to 200,000 distinct CDR3 sequences, roughly 15% appearing once. This clonotype was obtained from an adult woman who had mild COVID-19 (a few samples of this study predate the infection). Cell type and time point are not known. The chain is built from TRBV24-1 and TRBJ2-2; D possibly matches TRBD1 or TRBD2 (6 bases each). Input material: PBMCs or a T cell subset sorted from them (not recorded which). CDR3 amino acids: CATSDLDGAPEGGGELFF. The CDR3 region has the DNA TGTGCCACCAGTGATTTGGACGGGGCCCCCGAGGGGGGCGGGGAGCTGTTTTTT.